The 9 T cell receptor beta chains presented below share a single source sample, sequenced in a study of T cell responses to AZD1222 COVID-19 vaccine. TCRdb's copy holds only in-frame clones and misses some; the assay was immunoSEQ multiplex PCR. The repertoire includes around 170,000 clones, around 88% of them detected once, and around a tenth sits in the top ten. Sequenced here: peripheral blood, sampled 28 days after the second AZD1222 dose. These receptors all stem from an adult who received the AZD1222 COVID-19 vaccine.

This chain connects TRBV28 to TRBJ1-1; the D gene is possibly TRBD1 (6 bases). This CDR3 is 16 amino acids long. The V end was cut by 2 bases, the J end by 5 bases, with 18 bases between. CDR1 is MDHEN, CDR2 SYDVKM, per germline. The DNA for the CDR3 is TGTGCCAGCAGTTTAGGGACATTGGTTAGGGTTACTGAAGCTTTCTTT. It codes for CASSLGTLVRVTEAFF.

This clone was seen a single time. The chain couples TRBV5-8 to TRBJ1-4; D unresolved. V was pared by 0 bases and J by 4 bases, with 4 bases between. The CDR3 consists of 13 residues. Germline CDR1 SGHTS, CDR2 YDEGEE. The CDR3 DNA reads TGTGCCAGCAGCTTGGACAATAATGAAAAACTGTTTTTT. It translates to CASSLDNNEKLFF.

V usage is TRBV19 and J usage is TRBJ2-3; 8 bases align to TRBD1. V gave up 7 bases and J gave up 3 bases; unmatched junction bases: 3. The CDR3 sequence is 13 residues long. The germline V gene encodes CDR1 LNHDA and CDR2 SQIVND (reference sequence). CDR3 DNA sequence: TGTGCCAGTACGGACAGGGCTACAGATACGCAGTATTTT. Amino acids: CASTDRATDTQYF.

This clone was recorded at least ten times. This chain uses TRBV11-2 with TRBJ1-1, with D unresolved. Trimming stripped 4 bases from V and 0 bases from J, with 9 bases between. Germline CDR1 is SGHAT and CDR2 is FQNNGV. The CDR3 has 14 amino acids. The CDR3 region has the DNA TGTGCCAGCAGCTCCCTGAGTCTGAACACTGAAGCTTTCTTT. The encoded protein is CASSSLSLNTEAFF.

Worth noting for this clone: Other DNA sequences in this specimen translate into the identical CDR3. The chain combines TRBV19 with TRBJ1-2; D unclear. Trimming pared 2 bases from V and 3 bases from J, leaving 4 bases between. There are 12 residues in the CDR3. CDR1 is LNHDA, CDR2 SQIVND, per germline (reference sequence). The CDR3 DNA is TGTGCCAGTAGTATAAGCGACTATGGCTACACCTTC. It codes for CASSISDYGYTF.

The chain carries TRBV7-2 and TRBJ1-2; unclear D gene. This CDR3 has 14 amino acids. Germline CDR1 SGHTA, CDR2 FQGNSA. V was trimmed by 1 base and J by 1 base, leaving 7 bases between them. CDR3 residues: CASSLEALNYGYTF. The CDR3 coding sequence is TGTGCCAGCAGCTTAGAAGCTCTTAACTATGGCTACACCTTC.

This rearrangement joins TRBV11-1 to TRBJ2-3; D possibly matches TRBD1 or TRBD2 (7 bases each). The germline V and J ends were trimmed by 8 bases and 4 bases, with 19 bases remaining between them. CDR3 length equals 15 residues. Germline CDR1 SGHAT, CDR2 FQDESV (reference sequence). CDR3 sequence reads: CASGLRSGGADTQYF. CDR3 DNA: TGTGCCAGCGGCCTTCGATCAGGGGGGGCAGATACGCAGTATTTT.

The rearrangement links TRBV18 to TRBJ2-3; D unclear. This CDR3 has 14 amino acids. Germline V gene lookup returns CDR1 KGHSH and CDR2 LQKENI. The germline V and J ends were trimmed by 2 bases and 1 base, with 7 bases remaining between them. The CDR3 reads CASSPTHGTDTQYF. The CDR3 DNA is TGTGCCAGCTCACCAACACATGGCACAGATACGCAGTATTTT.

The rearrangement uses TRBV19 and TRBJ1-3, with a weak D call TRBD1 (5 bases). Germline loops: CDR1 LNHDA, CDR2 SQIVND (reference sequence). Trimming stripped 7 bases from V and 0 bases from J, with 7 bases between. This CDR3 region has 13 residues. CDR3 region: CASNGGSGNTIYF. CDR3 in DNA: TGTGCCAGTAACGGGGGCTCTGGAAACACCATATATTTT.